These 13 T cell receptor beta chains came from one sample sequenced in a study of blood T cell repertoires in COVID-19. Method: immunoSEQ multiplex PCR; TCRdb's copy keeps in-frame clones and lacks some. The data show about 200,000 clones, more than 80% seen once. Specimen: PBMCs or T cells enriched from blood (not recorded which). Source of these receptors: a young man who had recovered from COVID-19.

The count of this clone is one. Additional DNA sequences in this sample encode the identical CDR3. The genes are TRBV9 and TRBJ2-1; perhaps TRBD2 as D (5 bases). CDR3 size: 15 residues. The ends were cut back, 0 bases at V and 6 bases at J, with 13 bases in the middle. CDR1 and CDR2 from the germline V gene are SGDLS and YYNGEE. The CDR3 loop reads CASSVVGGPSNEQFF. The CDR3, as DNA: TGTGCCAGCAGCGTAGTCGGAGGACCAAGCAATGAGCAGTTCTTC.

The CDR3 loop reads CAWRQGFGGYTF. The DNA for the CDR3 is TGTGCCTGGAGACAGGGGTTCGGGGGCTACACCTTC. The chain carries TRBV30 and TRBJ1-2; 7 bases are shared with TRBD1. The CDR3 contains 12 residues. V was clipped by 3 bases and J by 8 bases; unmatched bases: 6. Per germline, CDR1 GTSNPN and CDR2 SVGIG (reference sequence).

This clone has just one count. This sequence joins TRBV3-1 (or the pseudogene TRBV3-2) and TRBJ2-2; D uncertain. V lost 1 base, J lost 5 bases, and 8 bases lay in between. This CDR3 comprises 14 residues. Germline values: CDR1 LGHDT, CDR2 YNNKEL (reference sequence). The CDR3 loop is CASSQVLKTGELFF. In DNA form, the CDR3 reads TGTGCCAGCAGCCAAGTTCTAAAGACCGGGGAGCTGTTTTTT.

DNA for the CDR3: TGTGCCAGTAGTATCAGTCGTGTCGGGGCCAACGTCCTGACTTTC. Encoded protein: CASSISRVGANVLTF. The genes are TRBV19 and TRBJ2-6; D call uncertain. CDR1 is LNHDA and CDR2 is SQIVND in the germline V gene (reference sequence). The CDR3 loop spans 15 amino acids. Between the trimmed V and J ends, which lost 3 bases and 4 bases, there was a span of 10 bases.

The V gene is TRBV18, the J gene TRBJ2-7; 10 bases match TRBD1. This CDR3 has 14 residues. Germline CDR1 KGHSH, CDR2 LQKENI. Unmatched junction bases numbered 3, after V lost 3 bases and J lost 4 bases. The CDR3 nucleotides are TGTGCCAGCTCACCTCGGGACAGGGGTTACGAGCAGTACTTC. The encoded protein is CASSPRDRGYEQYF.

This clone came up once. The V gene is TRBV27, the J gene TRBJ2-1, with TRBD1 matching 7 bases. V was pared by 5 bases and J by 0 bases, with 7 bases of the junction left unmatched. The CDR3 has 16 residues. Germline CDR1 and CDR2: MNHEY and SMNVEV (reference sequence). This CDR3 reads CASSVVGQPSYNEQFF. DNA for the CDR3: TGTGCCAGCAGTGTCGTGGGACAGCCCTCCTACAATGAGCAGTTCTTC.

In regard to this clone: Additional DNA sequences in this sample encode the identical CDR3. The rearrangement uses TRBV6-4 and TRBJ2-2, with TRBD2 identical over 11 bases. There are 15 residues in the CDR3. Germline CDR1 MRHNA, CDR2 SNTAGT. Trimming took 6 bases from V and 4 from J; bases not matched to a gene: 4. The CDR3 reads CASSATSGSTGELFF. The CDR3, as DNA: TGTGCCAGCAGCGCAACTAGCGGGAGCACCGGGGAGCTGTTTTTT.

The J gene is TRBJ1-2, the V gene TRBV5-4, with 7 bases fitting TRBD1. Germline V gene sequence: CDR1 SGHNT, CDR2 YYREEE (reference sequence). The J segment lost 0 bases and the V segment lost 5 bases, leaving 4 bases of the junction unmatched. The CDR3 runs to 14 residues. CDR3 in DNA: TGTGCCAGCAGGGCCCAGGGGGCTAACTATGGCTACACCTTC. Protein product: CASRAQGANYGYTF. The complete variable domain, with remaining parts taken from reference TRBV5-4 and TRBJ1-2, reads ETGVTQSPTHLIKTRGQQVTLRCSSQSGHNTVSWYQQALGQGPQFIFQYYREEENGRGNFPPRFSGLQFPNYSSELNVNALELDDSALYLCASRAQGANYGYTFGSGTRLTVV.

The table lists this clone with a count of one. The chain joins TRBV3-1 (or the pseudogene TRBV3-2) to TRBJ2-7; D is possibly TRBD2 (6 bases). This CDR3 is built from 16 residues. Germline-derived CDR1 and CDR2 are LGHDT and YNNKEL (reference sequence). Trimming took off 1 base at V and 5 bases at J, with 18 bases between the two ends. The CDR3 here is CASSQGKLGRWDEQYF. The CDR3 bases are TGTGCCAGCAGCCAAGGGAAGTTAGGGAGGTGGGACGAGCAGTACTTC.

V gene TRBV7-9 combines with J gene TRBJ1-1, with TRBD1 as a possible D gene (5 bases). The CDR3 loop spans 15 amino acids. Germline V gene lookup returns CDR1 SEHNR and CDR2 FQNEAQ (reference sequence). Trimming took off 5 bases at V and 2 bases at J, with 15 bases between the two ends. The CDR3 nucleotides are TGTGCCAGCAGCCCAAGACAGAGTTTAAACACTGAAGCTTTCTTT. It yields the protein CASSPRQSLNTEAFF.

V usage is TRBV28 and J usage is TRBJ2-5; 9 positions agree with TRBD2. The CDR3 totals 14 residues. CDR1 is MDHEN and CDR2 is SYDVKM in the germline V gene. J was trimmed by 2 bases and V by 6 bases; bases with no gene match: 4. CDR3 loop: CASSTTSGQETQYF. The DNA of the CDR3 is TGTGCCAGCAGCACGACTAGCGGACAAGAGACCCAGTACTTC. The full variable domain, completed using reference TRBV28 and TRBJ2-5, is DVKVTQSSRYLVKRTGEKVFLECVQDMDHENMFWYRQDPGLGLRLIYFSYDVKMKEKGDIPEGYSVSREKKERFSLILESASTNQTSMYLCASSTTSGQETQYFGPGTRLLVL.

This sequence joins TRBV27 and TRBJ1-4, with D possibly matching TRBD1 (6 bases). CDR3 size: 15 residues. The V end was cut by 5 bases, the J end by 8 bases, with 18 bases between. The germline V gene has CDR1 MNHEY and CDR2 SMNVEV (reference sequence). CDR3 region: CASSLLGTPIEKLFF. CDR3 sequence (DNA): TGTGCCAGCAGTCTTCTTGGGACACCGATCGAAAAACTGTTTTTT.

The chain employs TRBV12-3 or TRBV12-4 and TRBJ2-2, with unresolved D. The V gene lost 7 bases and the J gene lost 5 bases, with 8 bases spanning the gap. This CDR3 has 12 amino acids. The CDR3 protein is CASTPVTGELFF. The CDR3, as DNA: TGTGCCAGCACCCCGGTGACCGGGGAGCTGTTTTTT.